Below are 8 T cell receptor beta chains sequenced from a single sample in a study of T-cell reconstitution after alpha-beta-depleted transplantation in children. Library preparation (for TCRbeta) was performed with unique molecular identifiers. Using its own MiXCR run on the PCR reads, TCRdb lists one record per CDR3 protein. The table includes under 250,000 distinct CDR3 sequences, about 7% detected once. The material was PBMCs, obtained before TCRalphabeta/CD19-depleted stem cell transplant. The receptors stem from a boy aged 2 to 10 with acute lymphoblastic leukemia, due to receive a stem cell transplant.

This clonotype was found many times. The rearrangement uses TRBV5-6 and TRBJ2-7, with D unclear. The CDR3 contains 14 residues. Germline-derived CDR1 and CDR2 are SGHDT and YYEEEE. Between the trimmed V and J ends, which lost 0 bases and 2 bases, there was a span of 9 bases. The CDR3 here is CASSLGSGTYEQYF. DNA for the CDR3: TGTGCCAGCAGCTTGGGGTCAGGAACCTACGAGCAGTACTTC.

This clonotype was observed many times. The chain links TRBV9 to TRBJ2-5, with D possibly being TRBD2 (6 bases). Germline CDR1 reads SGDLS; CDR2 reads YYNGEE. This CDR3 is 13 amino acids long. The germline V and J ends were trimmed by 6 bases and 5 bases, with 14 bases remaining between them. CDR3 coding DNA: TGTGCCAGCAACCAGGGACGGGGGGAGACCCAGTACTTC. Its translation is CASNQGRGETQYF.

The sample holds many counts of this clonotype. V and J are TRBV29-1 and TRBJ2-5; D might be TRBD1 (6 bases). The CDR3 totals 13 residues. The germline CDR1 and CDR2 sequences are SQVTM and ANQGSEA. V shed 6 bases and J shed 5 bases, with 16 bases lying between them. Here the CDR3 DNA reads TGCAGCGTCAAACTACAGGGAGTGGAGACCCAGTACTTC. This encodes CSVKLQGVETQYF.

CDR3 bases: TGTGCCAGCAGCGTAAGCCGACTAGCGGGTTCCTATGAGCAGTTCTTC. Residues: CASSVSRLAGSYEQFF. This chain joins TRBV9 and TRBJ2-1; 10 bases agree with TRBD2. V lost 1 base to trimming and J lost 8 bases; unmatched junction nucleotides: 9. Germline loops: CDR1 SGDLS, CDR2 YYNGEE. The CDR3 covers 16 residues.

The V gene is TRBV9, the J gene TRBJ2-1, with a possible D match to TRBD1 (6 bases). Trimming removed 0 bases from V and 6 bases from J, with 16 bases in between. CDR3 length: 16 residues. Germline CDR1 SGDLS, CDR2 YYNGEE. CDR3 protein: CASSVVPQGWGNEQFF. Written as DNA, the CDR3 is TGTGCCAGCAGCGTAGTACCCCAGGGGTGGGGCAATGAGCAGTTCTTC.

This clonotype was detected many times. V usage is TRBV29-1 and J usage is TRBJ1-1; the match to TRBD1 covers 7 bases. The CDR3 contains 14 residues. The germline CDR1 and CDR2 sequences are SQVTM and ANQGSEA. V gave up 7 bases and J gave up 0 bases; unmatched junction bases: 8. The CDR3 nucleotides read TGCAGCGCCTCTCCGGGACAGATGAACACTGAAGCTTTCTTT. As protein: CSASPGQMNTEAFF.

This clonotype showed up many times. J is TRBJ2-6 and V is TRBV21-1; whether TRBD1, the table's D call, matches the DNA was not checked. TRBV21-1 is a recognized pseudogene. This CDR3 comprises 19 residues. DNA of the CDR3: TGTGCCGCAGTGAGACAGGCAATAGGGCAATACTCTGGGGCCAACGTCCTGACTTTC. Amino acids: CAAVRQAIGQYSGANVLTF.

This clonotype was detected many times. This rearrangement joins TRBV5-1 to TRBJ2-5; D not certain. This CDR3 is 11 amino acids long. Deletions cut 5 bases from V and 3 bases from J, with 5 bases between. Per germline, CDR1 SGHRS and CDR2 YFSETQ. CDR3 sequence: CASSVKETQYF. DNA of the CDR3: TGCGCCAGCAGTGTAAAAGAGACCCAGTACTTC.